This T cell receptor beta chain originates from a study of identical twins. Study-level points and caveats: Within beta out-of-frame sequences, the excess sharing observed between twins was weaker.

TCRdb re-analysed the 5' RACE reads in MiXCR, keeping a single row per CDR3 protein. The sample includes around 300,000 distinct CDR3 sequences, roughly 8.6% of them seen just once. About this clonotype: Its antigen is undetermined. One end of the junction varies from germline; a read error may be responsible.

The same data also went into a second study, on yellow fever vaccine responses in identical twins.

The source material was memory (CD45RO+) T cells sorted from blood. This TCR was sampled from a woman between 18 and 30 years old in good health.

This CDR3 reads CASSEAVTDTGELFF. The CDR3 coding sequence is TGTGCCAGCAGCGAAGCCGTGACAGACACCGGGGAGCTGTTTTTT. This rearrangement joins TRBV6-1 to TRBJ2-2, with TRBD1 as a possible D gene (5 bases). The CDR3 is 15 residues long. Germline V gene lookup returns CDR1 MNHNS and CDR2 SASEGT.